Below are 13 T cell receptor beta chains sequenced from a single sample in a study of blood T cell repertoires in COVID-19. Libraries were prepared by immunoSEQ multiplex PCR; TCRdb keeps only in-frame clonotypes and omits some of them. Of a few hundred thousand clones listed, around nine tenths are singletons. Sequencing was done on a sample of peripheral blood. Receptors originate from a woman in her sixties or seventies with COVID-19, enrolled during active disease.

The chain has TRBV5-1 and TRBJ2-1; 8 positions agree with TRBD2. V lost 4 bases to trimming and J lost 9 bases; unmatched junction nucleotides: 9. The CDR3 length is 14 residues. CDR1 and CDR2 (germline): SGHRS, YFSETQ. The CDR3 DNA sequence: TGCGCCAGCAGCGCGACTAGCGCGAGGGGTGAGCAGTTCTTC. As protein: CASSATSARGEQFF.

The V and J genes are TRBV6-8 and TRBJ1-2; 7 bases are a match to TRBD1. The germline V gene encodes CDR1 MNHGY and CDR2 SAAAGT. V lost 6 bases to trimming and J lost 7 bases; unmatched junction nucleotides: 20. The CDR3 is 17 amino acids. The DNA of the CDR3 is TGTGCCAGCAGACAACAGGGGCTTACACCACCACGAACTGGCTACACCTTC. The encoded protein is CASRQQGLTPPRTGYTF.

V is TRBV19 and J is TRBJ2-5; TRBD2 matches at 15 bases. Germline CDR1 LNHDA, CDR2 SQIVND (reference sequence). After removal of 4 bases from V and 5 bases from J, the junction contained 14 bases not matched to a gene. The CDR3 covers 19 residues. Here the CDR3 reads CASSTRTSGRVTAGETQYF. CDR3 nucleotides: TGTGCCAGTAGTACCCGGACTAGCGGGAGGGTAACAGCGGGGGAGACCCAGTACTTC.

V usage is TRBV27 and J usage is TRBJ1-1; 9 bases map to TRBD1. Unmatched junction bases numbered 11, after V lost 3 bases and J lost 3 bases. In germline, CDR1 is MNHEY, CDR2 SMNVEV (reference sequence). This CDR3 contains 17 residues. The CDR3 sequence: CASSLLGTGYSDTEAFF. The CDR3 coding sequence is TGTGCCAGCAGTTTGCTGGGGACAGGGTACAGTGACACTGAAGCTTTCTTT.

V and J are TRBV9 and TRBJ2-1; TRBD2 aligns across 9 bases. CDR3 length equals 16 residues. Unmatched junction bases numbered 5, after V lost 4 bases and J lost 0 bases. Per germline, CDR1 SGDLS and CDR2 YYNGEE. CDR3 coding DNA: TGTGCCAGCAGCCGTGGCGGGAGGGACTCCTACAATGAGCAGTTCTTC. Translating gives CASSRGGRDSYNEQFF.

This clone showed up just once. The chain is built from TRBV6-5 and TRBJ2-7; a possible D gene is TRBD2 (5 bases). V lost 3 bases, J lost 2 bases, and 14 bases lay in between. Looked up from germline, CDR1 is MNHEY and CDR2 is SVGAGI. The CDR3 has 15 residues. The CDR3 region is CASSYERGRAYEQYF. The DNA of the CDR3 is TGTGCCAGCAGTTATGAGAGAGGGCGCGCCTACGAGCAGTACTTC.

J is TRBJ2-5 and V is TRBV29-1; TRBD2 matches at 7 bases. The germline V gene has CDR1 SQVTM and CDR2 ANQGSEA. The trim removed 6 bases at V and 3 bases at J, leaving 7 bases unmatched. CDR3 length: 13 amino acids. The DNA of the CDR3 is TGCAGCGTCCGCGGGAGTTCGGAAGAGACCCAGTACTTC. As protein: CSVRGSSEETQYF.

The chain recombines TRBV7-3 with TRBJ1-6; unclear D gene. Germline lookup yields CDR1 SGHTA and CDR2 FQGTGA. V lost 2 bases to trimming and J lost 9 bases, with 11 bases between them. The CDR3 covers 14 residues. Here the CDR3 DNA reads TGTGCCAGCAGCTTACGGTCGGGGATTTCACCCCTCCACTTT. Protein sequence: CASSLRSGISPLHF.

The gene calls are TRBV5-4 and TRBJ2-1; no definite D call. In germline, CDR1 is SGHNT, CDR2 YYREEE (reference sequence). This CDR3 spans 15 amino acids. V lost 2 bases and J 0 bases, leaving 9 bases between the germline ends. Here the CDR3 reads CASSLWASSYNEQFF. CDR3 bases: TGTGCCAGCAGCTTATGGGCGAGCTCCTACAATGAGCAGTTCTTC. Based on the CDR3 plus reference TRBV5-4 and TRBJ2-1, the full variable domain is ETGVTQSPTHLIKTRGQQVTLRCSSQSGHNTVSWYQQALGQGPQFIFQYYREEENGRGNFPPRFSGLQFPNYSSELNVNALELDDSALYLCASSLWASSYNEQFFGPGTRLTVL.

The CDR3 here is CASSVNSWETETQYF. CDR3 DNA sequence: TGTGCCAGCAGCGTTAATTCATGGGAGACAGAGACCCAGTACTTC. V is TRBV9 and J is TRBJ2-5, with D possibly being TRBD2 (5 bases). Trimming pared 2 bases from V and 4 bases from J, leaving 15 bases between. Germline assignment: CDR1 SGDLS and CDR2 YYNGEE. This CDR3 has 15 amino acids.

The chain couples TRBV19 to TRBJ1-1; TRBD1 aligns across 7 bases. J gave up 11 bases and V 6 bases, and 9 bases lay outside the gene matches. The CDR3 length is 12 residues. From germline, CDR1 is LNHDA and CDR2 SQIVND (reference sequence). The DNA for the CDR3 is TGTGCCAGTAGATTTCGAGGGGGCGCGGCTTTCTTT. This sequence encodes CASRFRGGAAFF.

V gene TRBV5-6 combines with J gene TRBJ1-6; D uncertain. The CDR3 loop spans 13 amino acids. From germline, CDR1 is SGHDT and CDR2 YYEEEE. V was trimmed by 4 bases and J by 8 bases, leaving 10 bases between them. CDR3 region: CASSVRYYSPLHF. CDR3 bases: TGTGCCAGCAGCGTCAGGTACTATTCACCCCTCCACTTT.

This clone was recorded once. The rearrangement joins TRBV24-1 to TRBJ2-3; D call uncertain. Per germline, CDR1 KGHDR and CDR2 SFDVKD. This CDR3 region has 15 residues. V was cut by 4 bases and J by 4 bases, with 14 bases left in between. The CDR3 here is CATSEPIGSADTQYF. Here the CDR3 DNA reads TGTGCCACCAGTGAACCTATCGGGTCAGCAGATACGCAGTATTTT.